A selection of T cell receptor beta chains follows, all from one sample in a study of T cell responses to AZD1222 COVID-19 vaccine. The data were produced by immunoSEQ multiplex PCR, yet TCRdb's version contains in-frame clones alone and is incomplete. Among about 130,000 clones listed, over 90% were seen once. Source: peripheral blood, taken on day 0 of AZD1222 vaccination. All receptors come from an adult in good health. The CDR3 runs from the conserved cysteine through the conserved F or W. A D gene is named only where the DNA matches it firmly. Clone size is not always given. Where it is, it says once, few, many or a class for expanded clones.

TRBJ2-1 NA once TRBV4-1 CASSQDWTSGPYNEQFF TGCGCCAGCAGCCAAGATTGGACCAGCGGACCCTACAATGAGCAGTTCTTC
TRBJ2-7 TRBD2 NA TRBV3-1/TRBV3-2 CASSQAFGSGSGEQYF TGTGCCAGCAGCCAAGCCTTTGGCAGCGGGAGCGGCGAGCAGTACTTC
TRBJ2-1 TRBD2 once TRBV27 CASRSGGYNEQFF TGTGCCAGCCGTTCGGGGGGTTACAATGAGCAGTTCTTC
TRBJ1-6 NA NA TRBV7-2 CASSLGHTPDSPLHF TGTGCCAGCAGCCTCGGACACACACCTGATTCACCCCTCCACTTT
TRBJ1-2 NA NA TRBV27 CASSPRGTAPDRVTGYTF TGTGCCAGCAGTCCGCGGGGGACCGCCCCCGATAGGGTCACAGGCTACACCTTC
TRBJ2-3 NA NA TRBV10-3 CAISTGTSTDTQYF TGTGCCATCAGTACAGGGACAAGCACAGATACGCAGTATTTT
TRBJ1-1 NA NA TRBV4-1 CASSQDHLNTEAFF TGCGCCAGCAGCCAAGATCATCTGAACACTGAAGCTTTCTTT
TRBJ2-1 TRBD2 NA TRBV28 CASSFVAGGKDEQFF TGTGCCAGCAGTTTCGTAGCGGGAGGTAAGGATGAGCAGTTCTTC
TRBJ1-2 TRBD1 NA TRBV10-3 CAISGDRTNYGYTF TGTGCCATCAGTGGGGACAGGACTAACTATGGCTACACCTTC
TRBJ1-6 NA NA TRBV4-2 CASSQDNGDNSPLHF TGTGCCAGCAGCCAAGATAACGGTGATAATTCACCCCTCCACTTT
TRBJ2-6 NA NA TRBV11-2 CASSLGRSGANVLTF TGTGCCAGCAGCTTAGGCCGCTCTGGGGCCAACGTCCTGACTTTC
TRBJ1-2 TRBD1 NA TRBV10-3 CAISESKGTGVYGYTF TGTGCCATCAGTGAGTCCAAGGGGACAGGGGTCTATGGCTACACCTTC
TRBJ2-2 NA NA TRBV19 CASRPGITGELFF TGTGCCAGTAGACCAGGGATCACCGGGGAGCTGTTTTTT
TRBJ1-5 TRBD1 NA TRBV15 CATSTTQGAYQPQHF TGTGCCACCAGCACGACCCAGGGGGCGTATCAGCCCCAGCATTTT
TRBJ2-2 NA NA TRBV4-2 CASSQESKSGELFF TGTGCCAGCAGCCAAGAAAGTAAGAGCGGGGAGCTGTTTTTT
TRBJ1-1 NA NA TRBV7-8 CASSPQLRVNTEAFF TGTGCCAGCAGCCCTCAACTCAGGGTTAACACTGAAGCTTTCTTT
TRBJ2-7 TRBD1 NA TRBV18 CASSFLRTGGVVGGSYEQYF TGTGCCAGCTCATTCCTCAGGACAGGGGGAGTAGTTGGGGGCTCCTACGAGCAGTACTTC
TRBJ1-6 NA NA TRBV7-3 CASSQSNNSPLHF TGTGCCAGCAGTCAAAGTAATAATTCACCCCTCCACTTT
TRBJ1-1 NA NA TRBV5-4 CASSPFTEATEAFF TGTGCCAGCAGCCCATTCACAGAGGCCACTGAAGCTTTCTTT
TRBJ1-1 NA once TRBV10-3 CAILGENTEAFF TGTGCCATCCTCGGGGAGAACACTGAAGCTTTCTTT
TRBJ2-4 TRBD2 NA TRBV4-1 CASSHRVTSGEKGGAKNIQYF TGCGCCAGCAGCCACAGGGTCACTAGCGGGGAGAAAGGAGGGGCCAAAAACATTCAGTACTTC
TRBJ2-7 TRBD2 NA TRBV7-2 CASPYASGPGTIPSYEQYF TGTGCCAGCCCCTACGCCAGTGGGCCCGGGACTATACCCTCCTACGAGCAGTACTTC
TRBJ2-2 NA NA TRBV29-1 CSGGANTGELFF TGCAGCGGGGGGGCGAACACCGGGGAGCTGTTTTTT
TRBJ2-3 TRBD2 NA TRBV7-9 CASSSGLAPTDTQYF TGTGCCAGCAGCTCCGGACTAGCGCCCACAGATACGCAGTATTTT
TRBJ1-2 NA NA TRBV5-1 CASSLGGSGSRGYTF TGCGCCAGCAGCTTGGGAGGGTCGGGCTCTCGGGGCTACACCTTC
TRBJ1-2 TRBD1 NA TRBV24-1 CATSDSTGGVLDGYTF TGTGCCACCAGTGATTCCACAGGGGGCGTTTTGGATGGCTACACCTTC
TRBJ1-5 NA NA TRBV7-2 CASRLGAGNQPQHF TGTGCCAGCAGGTTGGGGGCGGGCAATCAGCCCCAGCATTTT
TRBJ2-7 NA NA TRBV28 CASSLGDYEQYF TGTGCCAGCAGTTTGGGGGACTACGAGCAGTACTTC
TRBJ2-7 TRBD2 NA TRBV28 CAGGLAGGPEQYF TGTGCCGGGGGACTAGCGGGAGGGCCTGAGCAGTACTTC
TRBJ1-4 TRBD1 NA TRBV2 CASRTGQGGEKLFF TGTGCCAGCAGAACGGGACAGGGCGGTGAAAAACTGTTTTTT
TRBJ2-5 TRBD2 NA TRBV19 CASSIVGTGSGGTLRETQYF TGTGCCAGTAGTATAGTTGGTACTGGTAGCGGGGGGACCCTTAGGGAGACCCAGTACTTC
TRBJ1-5 NA NA TRBV5-1 CASSLEGHTSNQPQHF TGCGCCAGCAGCTTGGAGGGACACACTAGCAATCAGCCCCAGCATTTT
TRBJ2-1 NA NA TRBV2 CASSVRGRQFF TGTGCCAGCAGTGTGAGGGGGAGGCAGTTCTTC
TRBJ2-4 TRBD2 NA TRBV5-4 CASSPPGGEKNIQYF TGTGCCAGCAGCCCTCCGGGGGGGGAGAAGAACATTCAGTACTTC
TRBJ2-5 NA NA TRBV4-1 CASSQDPGSVSQYF TGCGCCAGCAGCCAAGATCCCGGCTCCGTGTCCCAGTACTTC
TRBJ1-2 TRBD1 NA TRBV4-2 CASSQADRVGEGYGYTF TGTGCCAGCAGCCAAGCGGACAGGGTGGGAGAGGGCTATGGCTACACCTTC
TRBJ1-1 NA NA TRBV29-1 CSVEVIEVSEVNTEAFF TGCAGCGTTGAAGTTATAGAGGTGTCGGAGGTGAACACTGAAGCTTTCTTT
TRBJ1-1 NA NA TRBV6-5 CASWSGYTEAFF TGTGCCAGCTGGAGCGGCTACACTGAAGCTTTCTTT
TRBJ2-3 TRBD1 NA TRBV5-8 CASSTGTGPPRDTQYF TGTGCCAGCAGCACAGGGACAGGACCCCCGCGGGATACGCAGTATTTT
TRBJ1-1 NA NA TRBV3-1/TRBV3-2 CASSYPSDLGGTEAFF TGTGCCAGCAGCTACCCCTCGGACCTGGGAGGAACTGAAGCTTTCTTT
TRBJ1-3 NA NA TRBV19 CASSIISSGNTIYF TGTGCCAGTAGTATAATCAGCTCTGGAAACACCATATATTTT
TRBJ1-4 NA NA TRBV9 CASSEQGLGNEKLFF TGTGCCAGCAGCGAGCAGGGCTTGGGGAATGAAAAACTGTTTTTT
TRBJ2-7 TRBD2 once TRBV28 CASSRGTSGAYEQYF TGTGCCAGCAGTCGGGGGACTAGCGGGGCCTACGAGCAGTACTTC
TRBJ1-2 NA NA TRBV15 CATSAKQGTYGYTF TGTGCCACCAGCGCGAAACAGGGTACCTATGGCTACACCTTC
TRBJ1-5 NA NA TRBV5-8 CASSLDPGYSNQPQHF TGTGCCAGCAGCTTGGATCCAGGATATAGCAATCAGCCCCAGCATTTT
TRBJ1-4 NA NA TRBV3-1/TRBV3-2 CASSQDGTGNEKLFF TGTGCCAGCAGCCAAGATGGCACGGGGAATGAAAAACTGTTTTTT
TRBJ2-1 NA NA TRBV7-2 CASSSLDRNPYNEQFF TGTGCCAGCAGCTCGTTAGACAGGAACCCCTACAATGAGCAGTTCTTC
TRBJ1-1 NA NA TRBV3-1/TRBV3-2 CASSQGRPNTEAFF TGTGCCAGCAGCCAAGGACGGCCGAACACTGAAGCTTTCTTT